The rows below give T cell receptor beta chains drawn from one sample of a study of beta chain features in type 1 diabetes. The table came from immunoSEQ multiplex PCR; TCRdb's copy has only in-frame clones and leaves some out. This table holds nearly 350,000 clones, less than 9.5% found once. What was sequenced was central memory CD4+ T cells from blood. Receptors originate from a woman aged 18-29 years in good health. CDR3s include the opening cysteine and the closing phenylalanine or tryptophan. Fields, in order: V gene, D gene, J gene, clone size, CDR3 protein, CDR3 DNA. A D gene is named only where the DNA matches it firmly. Clone size is stated in some rows and not others, as once, few, many or a class when expanded.

TRBV10-3	TRBD2	TRBJ2-3	NA	CAIKNPAGGPGLATDTQYF	TGTGCCATCAAGAATCCAGCGGGAGGGCCTGGGTTAGCCACAGATACGCAGTATTTT
TRBV4-2	NA	TRBJ1-6	NA	CASSLGQQGSPLHF	TGTGCCAGCAGCCTAGGACAGCAGGGTTCACCCCTCCACTTT
TRBV11-1	NA	TRBJ2-1	many	CASSLVGGRADEQFF	TGTGCCAGCAGCTTAGTAGGGGGGAGAGCTGATGAGCAGTTCTTC
TRBV4-3	TRBD1	TRBJ2-7	NA	CASSHQQGAYEQYF	TGCGCCAGCAGCCATCAACAGGGGGCTTACGAGCAGTACTTC
TRBV15	TRBD1	TRBJ2-4	few	CATSRGNTGGANIQYF	TGTGCCACCAGCAGGGGAAATACAGGGGGCGCGAACATTCAGTACTTC
TRBV14	TRBD1	TRBJ2-7	many	CASSQDAGQGNYEQYF	TGTGCCAGCAGCCAAGACGCTGGACAGGGAAACTACGAGCAGTACTTC
TRBV6-5	TRBD1	TRBJ2-7	few	CASSYATGGASEEQYF	TGTGCCAGCAGTTATGCGACAGGGGGCGCTTCGGAAGAGCAGTACTTC
TRBV19	NA	TRBJ2-2	few	CASIKDTGELFF	TGTGCCAGTATTAAGGATACCGGGGAGCTGTTTTTT
TRBV10-2	NA	TRBJ2-7	few	CASSYPAQVGSEQYF	TGCGCCAGCAGCTACCCTGCGCAGGTCGGGTCCGAGCAGTACTTC
TRBV28	NA	TRBJ1-2	NA	CASSPDGNNYGYTF	TGTGCCAGCAGTCCCGACGGGAATAACTATGGCTACACCTTC
TRBV11-2	NA	TRBJ2-2	NA	CASSLLTGRRGTGELFF	TGTGCCAGCAGCTTATTGACAGGGAGGCGGGGCACCGGGGAGCTGTTTTTT
TRBV29-1	TRBD1	TRBJ2-5	NA	CSVGARGETQYF	TGCAGCGTTGGTGCCAGGGGGGAGACCCAGTACTTC
TRBV5-1	TRBD1	TRBJ2-7	few	CASSLGTGRYYEQYF	TGCGCCAGCAGCCTGGGGACAGGCAGATACTACGAGCAGTACTTC
TRBV6-1	NA	TRBJ2-1	NA	CASILQSSYNEQFF	TGTGCCAGCATCCTCCAGAGCTCCTACAATGAGCAGTTCTTC
TRBV5-1	NA	TRBJ2-1	few	CASSLESSVDEQFF	TGCGCCAGCAGCTTGGAGTCTTCGGTGGATGAGCAGTTCTTC
TRBV5-4	NA	TRBJ2-7	few	CASSWDRAYEQYF	TGTGCCAGCAGCTGGGACCGAGCCTACGAGCAGTACTTC
TRBV6-5	NA	TRBJ2-7	few	CASSYRSLGKNEQYF	TGTGCCAGCAGTTACCGGTCATTAGGGAAGAACGAGCAGTACTTC
TRBV4-2	TRBD1	TRBJ1-1	few	CASGKGDREAEAFF	TGTGCCAGCGGCAAGGGGGACAGGGAAGCTGAAGCTTTCTTT
TRBV28	TRBD2	TRBJ2-7	few	CASTSGGGAYEQYF	TGTGCCAGCACCTCCGGGGGAGGGGCCTACGAGCAGTACTTC
TRBV28	TRBD1	TRBJ1-5	many	CASSRGQGTSNQPQHF	TGTGCCAGCAGCCGGGGACAGGGGACCAGCAATCAGCCCCAGCATTTT
TRBV5-1	NA	TRBJ2-7	few	CASSWASGGYEQYF	TGCGCCAGCAGCTGGGCCTCCGGGGGCTACGAGCAGTACTTC
TRBV18	NA	TRBJ1-1	few	CASSPAFSGRHEAFF	TGTGCCAGCTCGCCGGCTTTTTCAGGGCGACATGAAGCTTTCTTT
TRBV7-2	TRBD2	TRBJ2-1	many	CATKREASYNEQFF	TGTGCCACTAAGCGGGAGGCCTCCTACAATGAGCAGTTCTTC
TRBV15	TRBD2	TRBJ2-7	few	CATSSRSGTSGRLHYEQYF	TGTGCCACCAGCAGCCGATCCGGGACTAGCGGGAGACTTCACTACGAGCAGTACTTC
TRBV27	TRBD1	TRBJ2-1	few	CASSLSGGAWTEQFF	TGTGCCAGCAGTTTATCAGGGGGCGCGTGGACTGAGCAGTTCTTC
TRBV11-2	NA	TRBJ1-5	NA	CASSLDRSQPQHF	TGTGCCAGCAGCTTAGATCGGAGCCAGCCCCAGCATTTT
TRBV28	TRBD1	TRBJ1-4	many	CASSPIGTAEKLFF	TGTGCCAGCAGCCCCATCGGGACAGCTGAAAAACTGTTTTTT
TRBV25-1	TRBD1	TRBJ2-7	NA	CASSESRDRVDEQYF	TGTGCCAGCAGTGAATCCCGGGACAGGGTGGACGAGCAGTACTTC
TRBV7-9	NA	TRBJ1-1	many	CASSRIQGNTEAFF	TGTGCCAGCAGCCGGATACAGGGTAACACTGAAGCTTTCTTT
TRBV7-2	NA	TRBJ2-7	NA	CASSGQVNVRTYEQYF	TGTGCCAGCAGCGGCCAAGTCAACGTACGAACCTACGAGCAGTACTTC
TRBV7-2	NA	TRBJ2-5	few	CASSPSSETQYF	TGTGCCAGCAGCCCTAGCAGCGAGACCCAGTACTTC
TRBV9	NA	TRBJ2-1	NA	CASSANHRRDEQFF	TGTGCCAGCAGCGCGAACCACCGTAGGGATGAGCAGTTCTTC
TRBV29-1	TRBD1	TRBJ2-1	few	CSVSGGTYNEQFF	TGCAGCGTTTCAGGGGGAACCTACAATGAGCAGTTCTTC